Shown below are 9 T cell receptor beta chains from a single sample sequenced in a study of cytomegalovirus exposure and HLA in healthy donors. Sequenced by immunoSEQ multiplex PCR; TCRdb stores in-frame clones only, minus some. The table shows 250,000 or so clones, with about 88% occurring only once. The specimen was PBMCs. These receptor sequences come from a man aged 18 to 29 in good health and CMV-seropositive.

V and J are TRBV7-9 and TRBJ2-1, with D unclear. The CDR3 consists of 11 residues. Per the germline V gene, CDR1 is SEHNR and CDR2 is FQNEAQ (reference sequence). Trimming cost V 5 bases and J 8 bases, with 7 bases left between them. CDR3 region: CASSRKDEQFF. DNA for the CDR3: TGTGCCAGCAGCCGAAAGGATGAGCAGTTCTTC.

The rearrangement joins TRBV15 to TRBJ1-5; D may be TRBD1 (6 bases). The CDR3 has 15 residues. CDR1 is LNHNV, CDR2 YYDKDF, per germline (reference sequence). Trimming pared 1 base from V and 5 bases from J, leaving 12 bases between. This CDR3 is CATSRAVEGDQPQHF. The CDR3, as DNA: TGTGCCACCAGCAGAGCCGTCGAGGGGGATCAGCCCCAGCATTTT.

This clone has more than one count but fewer than ten. The chain couples TRBV6-1 to TRBJ1-1, with a weak D call TRBD1 (6 bases). Germline V gene lookup returns CDR1 MNHNS and CDR2 SASEGT. V dropped 3 bases and J dropped 11 bases, with 16 bases sitting between them. The CDR3 sequence is 13 residues long. The CDR3 loop reads CASSEGGLESAFF. The CDR3 DNA is TGTGCCAGCAGTGAGGGGGGCTTGGAATCGGCTTTCTTT.

The gene calls are TRBV6-1 and TRBJ2-5; no clear D. Trimming took 6 bases from V and 3 from J, leaving 11 bases between them. The CDR3 is made up of 13 amino acids. The germline CDR1 and CDR2 sequences are MNHNS and SASEGT. Written as DNA, the CDR3 is TGTGCCAGCAGCAGGACGGCTGAAGAGACCCAGTACTTC. It encodes CASSRTAEETQYF.

This chain joins TRBV27 and TRBJ1-5; 7 bases are a match to TRBD1. Germline V lookup: CDR1 MNHEY, CDR2 SMNVEV (reference sequence). The V gene end was trimmed by 5 bases and the J gene end by 3 bases; junction bases not matched to a gene: 10. There are 16 residues in the CDR3. The CDR3 region is CASSTYTGVLNQPQHF. Written as DNA, the CDR3 is TGTGCCAGCAGTACCTACACAGGGGTCCTCAATCAGCCCCAGCATTTT.

The table lists this clone with a count of one. The chain combines TRBV5-4 with TRBJ2-7; unclear D gene. V was trimmed by 0 bases and J by 6 bases, leaving 4 bases between them. The CDR3 contains 11 residues. The germline V gene has CDR1 SGHNT and CDR2 YYREEE (reference sequence). In nucleotides, the CDR3 is TGTGCCAGCAGCTTGGTTGGCGAGCAGTACTTC. This encodes CASSLVGEQYF.

This clone showed up just once. This chain joins TRBV15 and TRBJ2-7; 13 nucleotides align to TRBD2. The CDR3 loop spans 17 amino acids. Germline lookup yields CDR1 LNHNV and CDR2 YYDKDF (reference sequence). The V gene end was trimmed by 0 bases and the J gene end by 4 bases; junction bases not matched to a gene: 6. Written as DNA, the CDR3 is TGTGCCACCAGCAGAGACTTAAAGGGACTAGCGGGGTACGAGCAGTACTTC. Encoded protein: CATSRDLKGLAGYEQYF.

The chain couples TRBV4-1 to TRBJ1-5; D remains unclear. Germline V gene data show CDR1 as MGHRA and CDR2 as YSYEKL. V lost 0 bases and J lost 5, with 11 bases in between. This CDR3 spans 15 amino acids. CDR3 loop: CASSQETRSYQPQHF. CDR3 bases: TGCGCCAGCAGCCAAGAGACCAGGAGTTATCAGCCCCAGCATTTT.

The V call is TRBV5-6, the J call TRBJ1-1; D remains ambiguous. This CDR3 is built from 14 residues. Per the germline V gene, CDR1 is SGHDT and CDR2 is YYEEEE. The germline V and J ends were trimmed by 5 bases and 0 bases, with 11 bases remaining between them. The CDR3 sequence is CASSPRALNTEAFF. CDR3 DNA sequence: TGTGCCAGCAGTCCGAGGGCGCTGAACACTGAAGCTTTCTTT.